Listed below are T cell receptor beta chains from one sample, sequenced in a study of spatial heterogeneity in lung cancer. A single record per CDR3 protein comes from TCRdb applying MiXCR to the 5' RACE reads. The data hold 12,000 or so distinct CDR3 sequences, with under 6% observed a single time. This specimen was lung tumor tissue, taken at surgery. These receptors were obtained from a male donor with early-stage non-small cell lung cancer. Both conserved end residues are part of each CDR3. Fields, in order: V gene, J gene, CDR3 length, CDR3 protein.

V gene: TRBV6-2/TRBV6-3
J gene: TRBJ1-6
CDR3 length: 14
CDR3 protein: CASSYGRGRSPLHF

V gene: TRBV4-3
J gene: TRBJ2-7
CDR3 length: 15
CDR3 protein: CASSLGTGISYEQYF

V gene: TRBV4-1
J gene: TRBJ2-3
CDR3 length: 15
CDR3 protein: CASSQKTASTDTQYF

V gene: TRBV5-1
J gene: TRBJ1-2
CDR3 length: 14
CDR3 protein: CASRGDPSDYGYTF

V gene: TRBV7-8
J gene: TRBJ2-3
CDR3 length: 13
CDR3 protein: CASSTGWTDTQYF

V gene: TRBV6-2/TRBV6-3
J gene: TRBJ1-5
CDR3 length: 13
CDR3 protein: CASSRDRNQPQHF

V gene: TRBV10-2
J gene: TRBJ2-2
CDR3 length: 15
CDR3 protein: CASSVLAGYSGELFF

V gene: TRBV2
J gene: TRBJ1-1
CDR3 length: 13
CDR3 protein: CASAGTGGTEAFF

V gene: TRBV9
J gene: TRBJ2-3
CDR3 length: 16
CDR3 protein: CASSVGSGGNTDTQYF

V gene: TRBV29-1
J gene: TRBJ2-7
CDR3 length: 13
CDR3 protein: CSVVPRIGLEQYF

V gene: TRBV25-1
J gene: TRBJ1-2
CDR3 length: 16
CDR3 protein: CASSEWGSAGIYGYTF

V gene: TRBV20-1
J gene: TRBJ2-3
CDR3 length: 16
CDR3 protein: CSATYSGGARSDTQYF

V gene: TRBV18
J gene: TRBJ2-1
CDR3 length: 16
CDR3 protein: CASSPPQGAPYNEQFF

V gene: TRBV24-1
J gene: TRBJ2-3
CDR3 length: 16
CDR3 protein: CATSDTYRAEADTQYF

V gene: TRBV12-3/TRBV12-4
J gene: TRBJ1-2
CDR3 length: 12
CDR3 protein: CASSTANYGYTF

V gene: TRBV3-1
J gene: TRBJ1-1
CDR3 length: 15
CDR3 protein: CASSQDRIGNTEAFF

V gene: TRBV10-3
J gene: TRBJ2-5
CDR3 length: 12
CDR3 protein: CAISQGAETQYF

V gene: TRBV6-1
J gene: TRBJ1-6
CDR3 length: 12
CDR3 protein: CASRKENSPLHF

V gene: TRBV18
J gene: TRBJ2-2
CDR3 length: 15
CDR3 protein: CASSRAAGPTGELFF

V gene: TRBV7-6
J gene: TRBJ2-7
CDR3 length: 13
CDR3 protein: CASSPRGVYEQYF

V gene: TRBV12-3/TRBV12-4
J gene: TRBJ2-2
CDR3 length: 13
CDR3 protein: CASSLRSTGELFF

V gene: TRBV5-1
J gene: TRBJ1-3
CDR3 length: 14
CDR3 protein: CASSFGDSGNTIYF

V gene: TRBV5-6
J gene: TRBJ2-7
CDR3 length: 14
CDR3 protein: CASSFPGMSYEQYF

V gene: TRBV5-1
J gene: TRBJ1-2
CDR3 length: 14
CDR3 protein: CASSLVSPEDGYTF

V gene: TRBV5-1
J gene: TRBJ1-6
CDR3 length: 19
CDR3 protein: CASSHPIGSVPGRGSPLHF

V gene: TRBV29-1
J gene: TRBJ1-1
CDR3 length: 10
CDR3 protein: CSAGNTEAFF

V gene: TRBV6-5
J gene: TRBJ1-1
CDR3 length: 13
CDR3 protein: CASIKTGGTEAFF

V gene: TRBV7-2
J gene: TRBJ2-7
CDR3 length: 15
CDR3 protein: CASSFLGTGAYEQYF